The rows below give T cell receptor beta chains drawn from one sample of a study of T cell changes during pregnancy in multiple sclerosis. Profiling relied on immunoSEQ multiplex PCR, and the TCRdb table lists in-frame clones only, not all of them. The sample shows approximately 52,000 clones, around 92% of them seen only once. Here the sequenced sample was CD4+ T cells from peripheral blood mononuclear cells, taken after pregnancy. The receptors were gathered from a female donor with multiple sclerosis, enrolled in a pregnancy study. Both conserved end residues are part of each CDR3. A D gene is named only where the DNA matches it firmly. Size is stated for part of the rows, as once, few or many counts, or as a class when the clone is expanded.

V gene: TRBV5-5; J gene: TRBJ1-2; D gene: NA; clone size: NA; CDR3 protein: CASDIGTNYGYTF; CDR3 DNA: TGTGCCAGCGATATCGGGACTAACTATGGCTACACCTTC
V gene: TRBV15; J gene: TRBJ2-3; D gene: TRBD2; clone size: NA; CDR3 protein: CAARKREIDTQYF; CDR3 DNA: TGTGCCGCTAGGAAGCGGGAGATAGATACGCAGTATTTT
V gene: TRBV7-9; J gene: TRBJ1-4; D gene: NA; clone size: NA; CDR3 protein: CASSRDSTNEKLFF; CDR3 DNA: TGTGCCAGCAGCCGAGATTCAACTAATGAAAAACTGTTTTTT
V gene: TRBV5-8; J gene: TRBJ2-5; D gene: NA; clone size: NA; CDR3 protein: CASSFQAGVVETQYF; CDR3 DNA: TGTGCCAGCAGCTTTCAGGCCGGGGTTGTGGAGACCCAGTACTTC
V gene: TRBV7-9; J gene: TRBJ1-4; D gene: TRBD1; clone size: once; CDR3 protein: CASSVGQGADEKLFF; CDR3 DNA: TGTGCCAGCAGCGTCGGACAGGGGGCGGATGAAAAACTGTTTTTT
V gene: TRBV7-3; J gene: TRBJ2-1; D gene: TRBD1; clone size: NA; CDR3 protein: CASSLDGTGSTNEQFF; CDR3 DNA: TGTGCCAGCAGCTTAGATGGGACAGGGAGTACCAATGAGCAGTTCTTC
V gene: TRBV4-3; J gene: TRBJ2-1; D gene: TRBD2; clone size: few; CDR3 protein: CASSKSGRGRDNEQFF; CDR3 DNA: TGCGCCAGCAGCAAGTCCGGGAGGGGCCGAGACAATGAGCAGTTCTTC
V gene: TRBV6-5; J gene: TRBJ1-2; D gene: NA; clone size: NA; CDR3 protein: CASSGWTAGYTF; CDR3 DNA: TGTGCCAGCAGTGGCTGGACAGCCGGCTACACCTTC
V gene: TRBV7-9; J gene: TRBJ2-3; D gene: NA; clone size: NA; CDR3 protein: CASSLDPGQPSTDTQYF; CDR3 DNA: TGTGCCAGCAGCTTAGATCCTGGACAGCCTAGCACAGATACGCAGTATTTT
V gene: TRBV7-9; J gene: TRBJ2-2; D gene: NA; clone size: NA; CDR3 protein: CASSPRGTYTGELFF; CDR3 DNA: TGTGCCAGCAGCCCTAGAGGGACATACACCGGGGAGCTGTTTTTT
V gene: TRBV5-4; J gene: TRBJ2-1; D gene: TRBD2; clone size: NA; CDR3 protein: CASSLGGGKGLNEQFF; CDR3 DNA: TGTGCCAGCAGCTTGGGCGGGGGGAAGGGCCTCAATGAGCAGTTCTTC
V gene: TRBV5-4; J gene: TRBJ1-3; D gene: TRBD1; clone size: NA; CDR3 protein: CAGSRDRLSSGNTIYF; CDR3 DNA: TGTGCCGGCAGCCGGGACAGGCTGAGCTCTGGAAACACCATATATTTT
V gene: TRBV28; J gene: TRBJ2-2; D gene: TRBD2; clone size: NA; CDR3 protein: CASSLAGVNGELFF; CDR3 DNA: TGTGCCAGCAGTTTAGCGGGAGTTAACGGGGAGCTGTTTTTT
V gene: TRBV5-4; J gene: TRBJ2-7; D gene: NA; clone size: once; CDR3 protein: CASSAPGDLSYEQYF; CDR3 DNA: TGTGCCAGCAGCGCCCCAGGGGACCTTTCCTACGAGCAGTACTTC
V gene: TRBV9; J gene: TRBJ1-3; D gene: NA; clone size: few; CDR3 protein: CASSADPRGAGNTIYF; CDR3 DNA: TGTGCCAGCAGCGCCGACCCCCGGGGGGCTGGAAACACCATATATTTT
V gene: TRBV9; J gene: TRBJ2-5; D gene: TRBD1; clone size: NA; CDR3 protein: CASSGRQGRETQYF; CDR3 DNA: TGTGCCAGCAGCGGCCGACAGGGTCGGGAGACCCAGTACTTC
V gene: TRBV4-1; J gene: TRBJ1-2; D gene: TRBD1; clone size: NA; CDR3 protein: CASSQVRDSDGYTF; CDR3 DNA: TGCGCCAGCAGCCAAGTTCGGGACAGTGATGGCTACACCTTC
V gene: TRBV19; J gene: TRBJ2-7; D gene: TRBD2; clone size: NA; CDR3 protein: CASNGGSAYYEQYF; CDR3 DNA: TGTGCCAGTAACGGGGGGTCAGCATACTACGAGCAGTACTTC